The source of this T cell receptor (beta chain) is a study of CD8+ T cells in alopecia areata. For the study at large: Twice a day, 5 to 10 mg of oral tofacitinib was administered to treated patients. By percentage of affected scalp area, the severity of treated patients was scored. General study results and limits: Unlike in mice, where it was clearer, TCR sharing across patients was less clear, possibly HLA-related.

Germline CDR1 reads SGDLS; CDR2 reads YYNGEE. The V end was cut by 3 bases, the J end by 2 bases, with 1 base between. The CDR3 contains 11 residues. The treatment: oral pan-JAK inhibitor, 5-10 mg twice daily. Extracted from the samples, RNA was reverse transcribed into cDNA to serve as the sequencing template. TCRdb keeps only in-frame clones here, not all; method: immunoSEQ multiplex PCR. This table holds some 190,000 clones, 45% to 60% found once. Turning to this clone: Its cognate antigen is unknown.

The chain employs TRBV9 and TRBJ2-3; D is undetermined. The source is a human donor with alopecia areata. The sequences come from CD8+ T cells sorted from blood, collected at week 52, from a patient treated with tofacitinib. The CDR3 bases are TGTGCCAGCAGCGCCACAGATACGCAGTATTTT. It yields the protein CASSATDTQYF. The full variable domain, completed using reference TRBV9 and TRBJ2-3, is DSGVTQTPKHLITATGQRVTLRCSPRSGDLSVYWYQQSLDQGLQFLIQYYNGEERAKGNILERFSAQQFPDLHSELNLSSLELGDSALYFCASSATDTQYFGPGTRLTVL.